This record concerns one TCR beta chain sequence. The antigen is not known. Mismatch with germline at one junction end may stem from a read error. This entry belongs to a study of T cell repertoires in cytomegalovirus infection. This CDR3 is built from 16 residues. Germline V gives CDR1 LGHNA, CDR2 YSLEER. Via MiXCR, TCRdb re-called the reads, giving one row per CDR3 protein. This table holds roughly 760,000 distinct CDR3 sequences, 35% found once. Study outcomes and limitations: The study identified carriers of CMV plus the relevant HLA from cumulative public TCR beta family frequency. HLA-C-restricted TCR beta clonotypes specific for CMV led the ex vivo response.

This receptor was obtained from a human donor in good health (CMV status not recorded). Some clones in this sample may be carry-over from other donors' samples. The sequencing input was PBMCs. The chain carries TRBV4-3 and TRBJ1-2; 8 bases align to TRBD1. The CDR3 nucleotides read TGCGCCAGAAGCCAAGACCCATCTCCCAGGGGGCCAGGCTACACCTTC. Translating it yields CARSQDPSPRGPGYTF.